The 7 T cell receptor beta chains below come from one sample, sequenced in a study of T cells in Graves' hyperthyroidism and ophthalmopathy. Researchers took RNA transcripts and amplified the TCR beta CDR3 regions from them. Carried out on the TCR CDR3, a first-round RT-PCR used the HTBI primer set. TCRdb independently ran MiXCR on the multiplex PCR reads; one entry per CDR3 protein. The data contain about 340,000 distinct CDR3 sequences, 20% to 25% of them seen just once; the ten biggest clones take up around 48%. The specimen sequenced was blood. These receptors came from a woman in her forties or fifties with Graves' hyperthyroidism.

This clonotype was seen repeatedly, ten times or more. The V call is TRBV7-9, the J call TRBJ2-7; possibly TRBD2 for D (5 bases). Germline loops: CDR1 SEHNR, CDR2 FQNEAQ (reference sequence). Trimming cost V 5 bases and J 5 bases, with 13 bases left between them. The length of the CDR3 is 13 residues. The DNA of the CDR3 is TGTGCCAGCAGCCCAGGTCCGGGAAACGAGCAGTACTTC. Protein: CASSPGPGNEQYF.

This clonotype has ten or more counts. The CDR3 region has the DNA TGTGCCTGGAGTGTAGACAGGGCTGGTGGAAACACCATATATTTT. Protein: CAWSVDRAGGNTIYF. V is TRBV30 and J is TRBJ1-3; 7 nucleotides line up with TRBD1. This CDR3 contains 15 residues. V trimming: 0 bases; J trimming: 3 bases; junction bases outside the gene matches: 5. Germline V gene lookup returns CDR1 GTSNPN and CDR2 SVGIG (reference sequence).

Note on this clonotype: One junction end disagrees with the germline gene, perhaps due to a read error. This chain links TRBV13 with TRBJ2-3; the D is unclear. The germline V gene has CDR1 PRHDT and CDR2 FYEKMQ (reference sequence). This CDR3 has 14 amino acids. The CDR3 region has the DNA TGTGCCAGCAGCGTAGGGCTGTCCACAGATACGCAGTATTTT. Translated, it gives CASSVGLSTDTQYF.

This clonotype was found a few times. This sequence joins TRBV5-5 and TRBJ1-4; D call uncertain. V dropped 2 bases and J dropped 8 bases, with 4 bases sitting between them. This CDR3 is 11 amino acids long. The germline CDR1 and CDR2 sequences are SGHKS and YYEKEE (reference sequence). This CDR3 is CASSFSEKLFF. The CDR3 bases are TGTGCCAGCAGCTTTTCCGAAAAACTGTTTTTT.

The chain links TRBV5-4 to TRBJ2-3; 10 bases are a match to TRBD2. This CDR3 has 15 amino acids. The junction had 4 bases not matched to a gene; V was cut back by 2 bases and J by 4 bases. Germline CDR1 and CDR2: SGHNT and YYREEE (reference sequence). As DNA, the CDR3 is TGTGCCAGCAGCTTCACTAGCGGGGCACCAGATACGCAGTATTTT. Translating it yields CASSFTSGAPDTQYF.

This clonotype came up many times. The J gene is TRBJ2-3, the V gene TRBV5-1; 14 nucleotides align to TRBD2. The V gene end was trimmed by 7 bases and the J gene end by 1 base; junction bases not matched to a gene: 5. Per the germline V gene, CDR1 is SGHRS and CDR2 is YFSETQ. The CDR3 runs to 16 residues. The CDR3 sequence: CASDPGLAGGTDTQYF. CDR3 nucleotides: TGCGCCAGCGACCCGGGACTAGCGGGAGGCACAGATACGCAGTATTTT.

At least ten counts were recorded for this clonotype. The chain links TRBV7-8 to TRBJ2-2, with D possibly being TRBD1 (6 bases). The ends were cut back, 2 bases at V and 5 bases at J, with 9 bases in the middle. Germline V CDR1 and CDR2: SGHVS, FQNEAQ. The CDR3 runs 14 residues. The CDR3 here is CASSLTGKTGELFF. CDR3 nucleotide sequence: TGTGCCAGCAGCTTAACAGGGAAGACCGGGGAGCTGTTTTTT.